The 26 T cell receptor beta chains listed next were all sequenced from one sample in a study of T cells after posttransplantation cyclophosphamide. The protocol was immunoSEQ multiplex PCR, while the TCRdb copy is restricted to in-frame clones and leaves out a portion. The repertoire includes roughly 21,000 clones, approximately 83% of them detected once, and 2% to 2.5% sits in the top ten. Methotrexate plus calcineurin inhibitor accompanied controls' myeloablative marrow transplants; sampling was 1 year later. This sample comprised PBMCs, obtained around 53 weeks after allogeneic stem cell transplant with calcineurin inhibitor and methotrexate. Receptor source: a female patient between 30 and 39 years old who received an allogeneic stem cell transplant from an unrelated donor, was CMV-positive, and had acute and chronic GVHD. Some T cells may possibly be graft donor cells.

This CDR3 is CASSHRLAGGLTGELFF. CDR3 sequence (DNA): TGTGCCAGCAGTCACAGACTAGCGGGGGGGCTTACCGGGGAGCTGTTTTTT. This chain links TRBV9 with TRBJ2-2, with 14 bases lining up with TRBD2. This CDR3 is built from 17 residues. Trimming took 5 bases from V and 5 from J; bases not matched to a gene: 8. Germline values: CDR1 SGDLS, CDR2 YYNGEE. Full variable domain (missing parts from reference TRBV9 and TRBJ2-2): DSGVTQTPKHLITATGQRVTLRCSPRSGDLSVYWYQQSLDQGLQFLIQYYNGEERAKGNILERFSAQQFPDLHSELNLSSLELGDSALYFCASSHRLAGGLTGELFFGEGSRLTVL.

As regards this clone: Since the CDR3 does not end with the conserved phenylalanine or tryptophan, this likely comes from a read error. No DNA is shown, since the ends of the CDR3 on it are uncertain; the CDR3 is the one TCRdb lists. CDR3: CASSHYEFDYTP. The chain joins TRBV11-2 to TRBJ2-3; the D segment call TRBD2 is taken from the table without a DNA check. The CDR3 contains 12 residues when both ends are counted. Germline values: CDR1 SGHAT, CDR2 FQNNGV.

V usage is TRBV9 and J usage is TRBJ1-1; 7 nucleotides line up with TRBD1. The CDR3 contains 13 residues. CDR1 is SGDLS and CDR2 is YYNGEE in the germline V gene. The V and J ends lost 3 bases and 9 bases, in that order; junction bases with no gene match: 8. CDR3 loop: CASSAGQLEKAFF. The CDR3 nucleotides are TGTGCCAGCAGCGCGGGACAGCTTGAGAAAGCTTTCTTT.

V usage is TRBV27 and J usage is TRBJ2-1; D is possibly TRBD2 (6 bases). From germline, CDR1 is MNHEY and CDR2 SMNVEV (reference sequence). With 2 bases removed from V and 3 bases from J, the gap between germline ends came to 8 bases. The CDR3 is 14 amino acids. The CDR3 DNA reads TGTGCCAGCAGTTTAGCGGGAAACTACAATGAGCAGTTCTTC. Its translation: CASSLAGNYNEQFF.

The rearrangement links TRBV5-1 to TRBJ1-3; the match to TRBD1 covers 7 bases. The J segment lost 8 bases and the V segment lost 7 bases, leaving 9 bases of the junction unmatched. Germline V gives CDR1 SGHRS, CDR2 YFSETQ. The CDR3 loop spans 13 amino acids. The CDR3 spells CASGLDRMDTIYF. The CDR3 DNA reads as TGCGCCAGCGGTCTGGACAGGATGGACACCATATATTTT.

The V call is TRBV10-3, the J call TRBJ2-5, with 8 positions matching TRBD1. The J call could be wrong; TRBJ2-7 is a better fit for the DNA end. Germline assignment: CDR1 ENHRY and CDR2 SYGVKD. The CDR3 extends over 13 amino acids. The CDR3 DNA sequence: TGTGCCATCAGCCCAGGGGGCCCTCACGAGCAGTACTTC. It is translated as CAISPGGPHEQYF.

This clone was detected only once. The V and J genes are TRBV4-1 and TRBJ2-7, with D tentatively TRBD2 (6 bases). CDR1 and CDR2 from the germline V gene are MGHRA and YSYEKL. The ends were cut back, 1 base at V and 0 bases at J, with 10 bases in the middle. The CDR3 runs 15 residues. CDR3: CASSQGEASSYEQYF. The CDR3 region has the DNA TGCGCCAGCAGCCAAGGGGAGGCCAGCTCCTACGAGCAGTACTTC.

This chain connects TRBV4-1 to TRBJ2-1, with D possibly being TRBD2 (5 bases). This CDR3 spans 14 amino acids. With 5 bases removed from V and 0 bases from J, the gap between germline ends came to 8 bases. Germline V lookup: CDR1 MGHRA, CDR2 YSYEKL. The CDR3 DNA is TGCGCCAGCAGCTTTCGGGGCTCCTACAATGAGCAGTTCTTC. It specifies CASSFRGSYNEQFF.

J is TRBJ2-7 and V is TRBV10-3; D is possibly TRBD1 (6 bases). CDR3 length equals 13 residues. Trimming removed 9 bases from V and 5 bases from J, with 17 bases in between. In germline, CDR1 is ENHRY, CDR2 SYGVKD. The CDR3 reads CAITGAGENEQYF. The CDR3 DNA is TGTGCCATAACCGGGGCAGGGGAGAACGAGCAGTACTTC.

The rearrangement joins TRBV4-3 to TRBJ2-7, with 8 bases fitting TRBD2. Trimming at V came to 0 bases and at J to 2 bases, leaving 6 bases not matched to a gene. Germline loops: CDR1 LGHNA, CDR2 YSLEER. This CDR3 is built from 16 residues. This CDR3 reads CASSQDGAGGPYEQYF. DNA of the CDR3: TGCGCCAGCAGCCAAGATGGGGCGGGAGGCCCCTACGAGCAGTACTTC.

The chain's CDR3 is CASSQTGGSYNEQFF. CDR3 bases: TGTGCCAGCAGCCAGACAGGGGGTTCCTACAATGAGCAGTTCTTC. The chain joins TRBV11-1 to TRBJ2-1; 9 nucleotides line up with TRBD1. Germline V CDR1 and CDR2: SGHAT, FQDESV (reference sequence). Trimming at V came to 5 bases and at J to 1 base, leaving 3 bases not matched to a gene. The CDR3 spans 15 residues.

The CDR3 coding sequence is TGTGCCAGCAGAAGGGGGATTTCCTACGAGCAGTACTTC. Protein sequence: CASRRGISYEQYF. The rearrangement joins TRBV7-9 to TRBJ2-7; the D gene is possibly TRBD1 (6 bases). Trimming shortened V by 6 bases and J by 1 base, and 10 bases separated the two germline ends. The length of the CDR3 is 13 residues. Germline V CDR1 and CDR2: SEHNR, FQNEAQ (reference sequence).

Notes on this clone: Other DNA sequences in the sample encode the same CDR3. CDR3 nucleotides: TGTGCCAGCCGAATAAGCTCGGGGGGGGAGCTGTTTTTT. Translation gives CASRISSGGELFF. The chain employs TRBV7-3 and TRBJ2-2; maybe TRBD2 (5 bases). The germline gives CDR1 SGHTA, CDR2 FQGTGA. The CDR3 length is 13 residues. Trimming removed 8 bases at V and 8 bases at J, with 15 bases between.

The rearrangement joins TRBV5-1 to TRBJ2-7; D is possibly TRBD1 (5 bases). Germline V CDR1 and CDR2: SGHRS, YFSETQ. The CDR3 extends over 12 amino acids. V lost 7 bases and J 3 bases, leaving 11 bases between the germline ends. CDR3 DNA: TGCGCCAGCGGCGACAGTGGCTACGAGCAGTACTTC. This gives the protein CASGDSGYEQYF. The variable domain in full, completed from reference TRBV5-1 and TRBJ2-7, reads KAGVTQTPRYLIKTRGQQVTLSCSPISGHRSVSWYQQTPGQGLQFLFEYFSETQRNKGNFPGRFSGRQFSNSRSEMNVSTLELGDSALYLCASGDSGYEQYFGPGTRLTVT.

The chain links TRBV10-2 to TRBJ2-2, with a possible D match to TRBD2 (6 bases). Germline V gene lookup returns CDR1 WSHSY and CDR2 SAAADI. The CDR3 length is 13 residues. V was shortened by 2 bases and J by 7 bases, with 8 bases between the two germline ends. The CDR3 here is CASSETSYGELFF. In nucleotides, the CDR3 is TGCGCCAGCAGTGAGACTAGCTACGGGGAGCTGTTTTTT.

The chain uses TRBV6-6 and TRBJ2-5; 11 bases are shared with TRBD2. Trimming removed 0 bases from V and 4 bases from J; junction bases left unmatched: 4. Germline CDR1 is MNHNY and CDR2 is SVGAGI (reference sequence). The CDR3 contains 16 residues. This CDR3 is CASSYSSSGRVETQYF. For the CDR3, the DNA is TGTGCCAGCAGTTACTCGAGTAGCGGGAGGGTAGAGACCCAGTACTTC.

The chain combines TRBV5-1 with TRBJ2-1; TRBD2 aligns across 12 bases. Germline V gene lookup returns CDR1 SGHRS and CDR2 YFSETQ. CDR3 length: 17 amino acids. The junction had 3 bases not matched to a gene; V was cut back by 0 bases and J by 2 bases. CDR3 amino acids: CASSLAGTSGPYNEQFF. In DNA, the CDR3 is TGCGCCAGCAGCTTGGCCGGGACTAGCGGGCCCTACAATGAGCAGTTCTTC. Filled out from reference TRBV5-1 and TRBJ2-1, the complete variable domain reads KAGVTQTPRYLIKTRGQQVTLSCSPISGHRSVSWYQQTPGQGLQFLFEYFSETQRNKGNFPGRFSGRQFSNSRSEMNVSTLELGDSALYLCASSLAGTSGPYNEQFFGPGTRLTVL.

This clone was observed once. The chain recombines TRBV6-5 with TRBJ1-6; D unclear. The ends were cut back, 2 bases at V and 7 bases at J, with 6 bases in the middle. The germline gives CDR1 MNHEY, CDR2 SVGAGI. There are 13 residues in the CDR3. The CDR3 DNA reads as TGTGCCAGCAGTTACATAGTGAATTCACCCCTCCACTTT. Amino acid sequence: CASSYIVNSPLHF.

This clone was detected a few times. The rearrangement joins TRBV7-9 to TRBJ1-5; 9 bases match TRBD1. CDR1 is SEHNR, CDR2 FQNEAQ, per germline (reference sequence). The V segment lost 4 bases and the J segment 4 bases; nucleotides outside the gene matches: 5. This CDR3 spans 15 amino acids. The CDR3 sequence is CASSSTGGINQPQHF. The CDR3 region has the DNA TGTGCCAGCAGCTCGACAGGGGGTATTAATCAGCCCCAGCATTTT.

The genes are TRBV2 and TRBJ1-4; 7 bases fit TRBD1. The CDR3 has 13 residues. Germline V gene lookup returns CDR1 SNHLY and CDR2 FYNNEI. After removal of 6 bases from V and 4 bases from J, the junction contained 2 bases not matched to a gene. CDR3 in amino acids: CASRTGFNEKLFF. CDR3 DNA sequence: TGTGCCAGCAGGACAGGGTTTAATGAAAAACTGTTTTTT.

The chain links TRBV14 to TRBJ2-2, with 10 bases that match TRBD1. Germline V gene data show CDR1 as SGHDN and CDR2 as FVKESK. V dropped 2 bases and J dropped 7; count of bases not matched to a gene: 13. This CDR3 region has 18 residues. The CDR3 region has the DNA TGTGCCAGCAGCCAAAGAGACTGGGACAGGGGAGTGATCGGGGAGCTGTTTTTT. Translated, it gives CASSQRDWDRGVIGELFF.

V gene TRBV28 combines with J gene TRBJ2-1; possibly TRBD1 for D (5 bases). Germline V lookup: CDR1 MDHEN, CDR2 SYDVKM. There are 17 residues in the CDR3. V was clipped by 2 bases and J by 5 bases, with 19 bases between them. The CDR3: CASSLISGRVYNNEQFF. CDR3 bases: TGTGCCAGCAGTTTAATATCCGGCAGGGTCTACAACAATGAGCAGTTCTTC.

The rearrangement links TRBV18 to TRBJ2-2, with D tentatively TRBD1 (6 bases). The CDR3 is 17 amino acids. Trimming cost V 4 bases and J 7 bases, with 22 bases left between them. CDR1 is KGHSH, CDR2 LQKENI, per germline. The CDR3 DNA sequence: TGTGCCAGCTCACTCTACAGGGTAACCCAAGATATCGGGGAGCTGTTTTTT. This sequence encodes CASSLYRVTQDIGELFF.

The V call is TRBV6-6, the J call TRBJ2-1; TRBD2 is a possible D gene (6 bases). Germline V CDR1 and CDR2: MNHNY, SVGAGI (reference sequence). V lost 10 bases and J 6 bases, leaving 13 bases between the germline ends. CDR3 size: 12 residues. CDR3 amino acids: CATGGVANEQFF. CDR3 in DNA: TGTGCCACCGGAGGGGTGGCCAATGAGCAGTTCTTC.

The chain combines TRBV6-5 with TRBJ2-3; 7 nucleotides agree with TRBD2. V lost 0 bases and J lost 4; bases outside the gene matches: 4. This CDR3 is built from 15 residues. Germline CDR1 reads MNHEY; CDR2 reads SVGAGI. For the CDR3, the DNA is TGTGCCAGCAGTTACTCGGCGGGGGAGGCAGATACGCAGTATTTT. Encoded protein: CASSYSAGEADTQYF.

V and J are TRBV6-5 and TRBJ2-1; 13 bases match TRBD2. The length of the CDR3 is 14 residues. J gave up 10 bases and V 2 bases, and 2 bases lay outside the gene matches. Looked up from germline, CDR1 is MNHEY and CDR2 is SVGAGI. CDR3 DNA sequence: TGTGCCAGCAGTTACGGACTAGCGGGAGTGGAGCAGTTCTTC. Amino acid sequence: CASSYGLAGVEQFF.